Presented here are 5 T cell receptor beta chains from one specimen sequenced in a study of cytomegalovirus exposure and HLA in healthy donors listed by TCRdb under 2017. Library construction relied on the immunoSEQ multiplex PCR assay. Here the immuneACCESS table is served through TCRdb, limited to in-frame sequences with V and J called. Missing clones are a known gap in these copies; in checked studies unresolved V genes cover under half, and the rest lacks a known reason. Here the sample has 71,000 or so clones; roughly 94% occur a single time. The top ten clonotypes cover under 1.5% of the sample. The sample was PBMCs. These receptors all stem from a man aged 18 to 29 in good health and CMV-seropositive.

V and J are TRBV2 and TRBJ1-3; 7 nucleotides match TRBD1. The J segment lost 0 bases and the V segment lost 6 bases, leaving 8 bases of the junction unmatched. CDR3 length: 16 residues. CDR1 and CDR2 from the germline V gene are SNHLY and FYNNEI. The CDR3 region has the DNA TGTGCCAGCAGCCAGGACAGGCGATACTCTGGAAACACCATATATTTT. It encodes CASSQDRRYSGNTIYF.

The rearrangement links TRBV2 to TRBJ1-6; D might be TRBD1 (5 bases). The CDR3 runs to 13 residues. Germline V gives CDR1 SNHLY, CDR2 FYNNEI. Trimming cost V 7 bases and J 7 bases, with 11 bases left between them. CDR3 DNA sequence: TGTGCCAGCATGCGGACAAAAAATTCACCCCTCCACTTT. This encodes CASMRTKNSPLHF.

This sequence joins TRBV7-9 and TRBJ1-2; no definite D call. Germline V lookup: CDR1 SEHNR, CDR2 FQNEAQ (reference sequence). The CDR3 loop spans 12 amino acids. The V gene lost 3 bases and the J gene lost 2 bases, with 4 bases spanning the gap. DNA of the CDR3: TGTGCCAGCAGCTTTCAGAACTATGGCTACACCTTC. Protein sequence: CASSFQNYGYTF.

The chain employs TRBV29-1 and TRBJ1-1; tentatively, D is TRBD1 (6 bases). CDR1 and CDR2 (germline): SQVTM, ANQGSEA. The V end was cut by 4 bases, the J end by 1 base, with 10 bases between. The CDR3 runs 13 residues. The chain's CDR3 is CSVAGQTNTEAFF. The DNA for the CDR3 is TGCAGCGTTGCAGGACAGACGAACACTGAAGCTTTCTTT.

V gene TRBV6-1 combines with J gene TRBJ2-5; D possibly corresponds to TRBD1 (6 bases). The germline V gene has CDR1 MNHNS and CDR2 SASEGT. Trimming removed 6 bases at V and 5 bases at J, with 13 bases between. The length of the CDR3 is 13 residues. The CDR3 region has the DNA TGTGCCAGCAGGCGAAACAGGGAGGAGACCCAGTACTTC. Its protein is CASRRNREETQYF.